This TCR beta chain was profiled in a study of metastatic and nonmetastatic thyroid tumors. Study-level findings and limits: Compared with benign nodules, malignant thyroid tumors were reported to have significantly higher TCR beta diversity in both blood and tumor.

In its sample, this clone was seen many times. The antigen is undetermined. TCRdb re-analyzed the PCR reads using MiXCR. This table has tens of thousands of clones, 10% to 15% appearing once. The CDR3 covers 13 residues. The germline V gene encodes CDR1 DFQATT and CDR2 SNEGSKA (reference sequence). The germline V and J ends were trimmed by 6 bases and 0 bases, with 11 bases remaining between them. Until they underwent thyroid surgery, no patient had received any treatment. This receptor was identified in a female donor with papillary thyroid cancer or a benign thyroid nodule (not recorded which). Some clones in this sample may be carry-over from other donors' samples. The chain uses TRBV20-1 and TRBJ1-1; a possible D gene is TRBD1 (6 bases). The sequenced sample consisted of blood. Here the CDR3 DNA reads TGCAGTGCCCGGGACAACCTGAACACTGAAGCTTTCTTT. Translated: CSARDNLNTEAFF.